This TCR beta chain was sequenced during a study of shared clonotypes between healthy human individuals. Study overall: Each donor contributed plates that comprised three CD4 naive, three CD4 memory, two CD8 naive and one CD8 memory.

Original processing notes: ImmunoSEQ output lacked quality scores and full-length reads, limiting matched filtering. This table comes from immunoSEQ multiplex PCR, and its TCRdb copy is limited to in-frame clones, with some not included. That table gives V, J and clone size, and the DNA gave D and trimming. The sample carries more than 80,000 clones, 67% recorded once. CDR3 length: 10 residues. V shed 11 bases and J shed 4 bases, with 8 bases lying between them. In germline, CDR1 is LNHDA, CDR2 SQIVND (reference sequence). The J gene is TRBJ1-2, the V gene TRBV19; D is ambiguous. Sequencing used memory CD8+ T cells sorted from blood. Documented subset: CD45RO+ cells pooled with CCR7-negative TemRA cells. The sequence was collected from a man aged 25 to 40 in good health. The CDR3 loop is CAALGYGYTF. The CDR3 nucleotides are TGTGCCGCACTGGGCTATGGCTACACCTTC.